The clone carrying this TCR beta chain was seen many times. Its antigen remains unidentified. In building TCR beta libraries, iRepertoire HTBI primers were used together with Arm-PCR of CDR3 regions. One entry per CDR3 protein results from TCRdb running MiXCR on the multiplex PCR reads. The sample gives approximately 400,000 distinct CDR3 sequences, less than 25% of which show up once; less than 25% is in the top ten. This sample is drawn from a study of regulatory T cells in long-lasting Graves disease. Across the study: It was over 5 years of antithyroid drugs, with positive TSH receptor antibodies, that meant persistent Graves' disease. Findings and limits, study-wide: Peripheral blood was the sole material, not thyroid tissue.

Described time point: persistent/refractory GD, antithyroid drugs over 5 years with positive TRAb. Extracted PBMC RNA gave rise to the TCR library. The V gene's germline CDR1 is SGHTA and CDR2 FQGNSA. The CDR3 extends over 14 amino acids. V shed 7 bases and J shed 8 bases, with 20 bases lying between them. The chain joins TRBV7-2 to TRBJ1-2; D is perhaps TRBD1 (5 bases). The TCR sequence derives from a female donor with Graves disease. The sample in question was peripheral blood mononuclear cells (PBMCs), obtained when the disease was refractory, from a patient treated with antithyroid drugs. DNA of the CDR3: TGTGCCAGCACCAACACCCGGGGCTTGGGCGGCTACACCTTC. Protein sequence: CASTNTRGLGGYTF.